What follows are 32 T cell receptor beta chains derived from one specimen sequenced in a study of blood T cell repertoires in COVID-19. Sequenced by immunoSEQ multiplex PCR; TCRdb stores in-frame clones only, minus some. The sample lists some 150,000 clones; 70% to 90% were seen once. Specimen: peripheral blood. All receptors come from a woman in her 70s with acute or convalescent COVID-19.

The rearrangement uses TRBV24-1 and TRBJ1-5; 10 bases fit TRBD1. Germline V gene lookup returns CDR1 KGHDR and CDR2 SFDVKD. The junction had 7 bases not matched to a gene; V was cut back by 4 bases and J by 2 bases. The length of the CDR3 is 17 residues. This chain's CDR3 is CATSDARQGAGNQPQHF. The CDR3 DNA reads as TGTGCCACCAGTGACGCCCGACAGGGGGCGGGCAATCAGCCCCAGCATTTT.

The CDR3 region is CASSIYRSNYGYTF. CDR3 nucleotide sequence: TGTGCCAGCAGCATTTACAGGTCTAACTATGGCTACACCTTC. The V call is TRBV7-2, the J call TRBJ1-2, with D possibly TRBD1 on 5 matching bases. The CDR3 runs to 14 residues. Germline CDR1 SGHTA, CDR2 FQGNSA. Trimming left V 5 bases short and J 0 bases short, with 10 bases between. Drawing the rest from reference TRBV7-2 and TRBJ1-2, the complete variable domain is GAGVSQSPSNKVTEKGKDVELRCDPISGHTALYWYRQSLGQGLEFLIYFQGNSAPDKSGLPSDRFSAERTGGSVSTLTIQRTQQEDSAVYLCASSIYRSNYGYTFGSGTRLTVV.

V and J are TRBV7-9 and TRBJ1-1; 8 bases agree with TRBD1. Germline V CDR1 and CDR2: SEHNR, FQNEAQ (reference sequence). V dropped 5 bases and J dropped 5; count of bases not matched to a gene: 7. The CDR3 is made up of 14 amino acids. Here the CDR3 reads CASSPQGAGTEAFF. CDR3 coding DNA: TGTGCCAGCAGCCCGCAGGGGGCTGGGACTGAAGCTTTCTTT.

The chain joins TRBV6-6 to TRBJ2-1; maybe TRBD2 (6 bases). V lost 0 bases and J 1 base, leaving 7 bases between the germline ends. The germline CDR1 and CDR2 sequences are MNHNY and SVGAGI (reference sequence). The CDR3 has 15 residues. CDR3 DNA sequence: TGTGCCAGCAGTTACTCGGGGGGTTCCTACAATGAGCAGTTCTTC. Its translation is CASSYSGGSYNEQFF.

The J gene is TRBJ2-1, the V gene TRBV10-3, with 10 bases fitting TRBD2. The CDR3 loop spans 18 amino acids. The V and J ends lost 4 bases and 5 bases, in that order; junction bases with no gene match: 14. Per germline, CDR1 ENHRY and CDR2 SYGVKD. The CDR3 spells CAISGAPLLAGSHNEQFF. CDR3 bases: TGTGCCATCAGTGGTGCACCCCTACTAGCGGGGTCTCACAATGAGCAGTTCTTC.

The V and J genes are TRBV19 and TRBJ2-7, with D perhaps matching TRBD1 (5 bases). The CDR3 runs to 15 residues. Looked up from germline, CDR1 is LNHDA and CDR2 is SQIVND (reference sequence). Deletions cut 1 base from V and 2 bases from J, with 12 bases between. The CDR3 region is CASSIGSGPTYEQYV. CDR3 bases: TGTGCCAGTAGTATAGGTTCAGGGCCTACCTACGAGCAGTACGTC.

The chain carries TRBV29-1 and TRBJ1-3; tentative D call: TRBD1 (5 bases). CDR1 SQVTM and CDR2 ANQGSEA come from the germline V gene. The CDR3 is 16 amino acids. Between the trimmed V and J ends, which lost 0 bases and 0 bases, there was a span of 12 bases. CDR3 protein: CSVEDRGGISGNTIYF. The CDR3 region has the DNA TGCAGCGTTGAAGATCGGGGGGGAATCTCTGGAAACACCATATATTTT.

CDR3 sequence (DNA): TGCGCCAGCAGACCGGGACAGGGCTCCTATAATTCACCCCTCCACTTT. Translation: CASRPGQGSYNSPLHF. The chain has TRBV5-1 and TRBJ1-6, with 9 bases lining up with TRBD1. The CDR3 spans 16 residues. J lost 0 bases, V lost 5 bases, and 3 bases had no gene match. Germline assignment: CDR1 SGHRS and CDR2 YFSETQ.

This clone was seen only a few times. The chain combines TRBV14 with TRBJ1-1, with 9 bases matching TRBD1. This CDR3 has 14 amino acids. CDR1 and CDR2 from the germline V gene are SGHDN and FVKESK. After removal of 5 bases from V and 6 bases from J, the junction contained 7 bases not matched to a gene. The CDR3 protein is CASSGTGGSAEAFF. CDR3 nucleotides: TGTGCCAGCAGCGGCACAGGGGGCTCCGCTGAAGCTTTCTTT.

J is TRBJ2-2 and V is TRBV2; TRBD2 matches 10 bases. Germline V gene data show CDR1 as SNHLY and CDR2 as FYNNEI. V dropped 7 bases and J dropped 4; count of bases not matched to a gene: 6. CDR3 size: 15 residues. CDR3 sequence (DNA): TGTGCCAGCAAATCACTAGCGGGGCCCACCGGGGAGCTGTTTTTT. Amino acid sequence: CASKSLAGPTGELFF. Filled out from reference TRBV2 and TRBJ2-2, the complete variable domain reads EPEVTQTPSHQVTQMGQEVILRCVPISNHLYFYWYRQILGQKVEFLVSFYNNEISEKSEIFDDQFSVERPDGSNFTLKIRSTKLEDSAMYFCASKSLAGPTGELFFGEGSRLTVL.

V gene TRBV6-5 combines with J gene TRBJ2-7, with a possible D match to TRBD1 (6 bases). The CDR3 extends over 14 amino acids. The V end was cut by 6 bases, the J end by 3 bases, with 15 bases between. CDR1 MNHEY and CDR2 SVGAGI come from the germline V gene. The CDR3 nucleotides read TGTGCCAGCAGCCCAGCTCGGACAGACTACGAGCAGTACGTC. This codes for CASSPARTDYEQYV.

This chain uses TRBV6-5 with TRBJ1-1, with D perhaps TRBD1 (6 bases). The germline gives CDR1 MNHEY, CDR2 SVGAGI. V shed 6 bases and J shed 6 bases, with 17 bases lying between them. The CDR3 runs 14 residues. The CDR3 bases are TGTGCCAGCAGACCACAGGGAGGGAGACCTGAAGCTTTCTTT. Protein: CASRPQGGRPEAFF.

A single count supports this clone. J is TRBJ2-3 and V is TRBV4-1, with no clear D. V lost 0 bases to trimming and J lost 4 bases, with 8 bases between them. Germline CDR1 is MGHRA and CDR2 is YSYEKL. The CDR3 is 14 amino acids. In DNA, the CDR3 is TGCGCCAGCAGCCAAGATAGAGGCCCAGATACGCAGTATTTT. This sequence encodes CASSQDRGPDTQYF.

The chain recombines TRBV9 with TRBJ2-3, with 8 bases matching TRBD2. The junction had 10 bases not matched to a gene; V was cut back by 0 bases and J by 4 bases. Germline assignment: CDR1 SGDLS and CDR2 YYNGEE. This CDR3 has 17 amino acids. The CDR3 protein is CASSVAGGRGAADTQYF. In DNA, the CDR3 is TGTGCCAGCAGCGTAGCGGGAGGGCGGGGGGCGGCAGATACGCAGTATTTT.

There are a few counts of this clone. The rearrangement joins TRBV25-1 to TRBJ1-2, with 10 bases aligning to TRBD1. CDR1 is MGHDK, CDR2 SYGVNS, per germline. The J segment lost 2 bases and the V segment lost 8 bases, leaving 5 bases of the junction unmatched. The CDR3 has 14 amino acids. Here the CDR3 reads CASERQGANYGYTF. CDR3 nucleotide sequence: TGTGCCAGCGAACGACAGGGGGCGAACTATGGCTACACCTTC.

CDR3 in DNA: TGTGCCAGCAGCCCTCGACAGGGGAACACTGAAGCTTTCTTT. Amino acids: CASSPRQGNTEAFF. The V call is TRBV16, the J call TRBJ1-1; 7 nucleotides line up with TRBD1. V shed 4 bases, J shed 1 base, and the junction held 3 bases outside the gene matches. This CDR3 has 14 residues. CDR1 KGHSY and CDR2 FQNENV come from the germline V gene.

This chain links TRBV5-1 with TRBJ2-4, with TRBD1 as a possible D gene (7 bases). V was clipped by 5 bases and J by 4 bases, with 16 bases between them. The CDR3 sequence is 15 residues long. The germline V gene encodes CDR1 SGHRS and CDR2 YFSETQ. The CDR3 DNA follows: TGCGCCAGCAGTCACGGGGGACAGCAAAAAAACATTCAGTACTTC. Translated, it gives CASSHGGQQKNIQYF.

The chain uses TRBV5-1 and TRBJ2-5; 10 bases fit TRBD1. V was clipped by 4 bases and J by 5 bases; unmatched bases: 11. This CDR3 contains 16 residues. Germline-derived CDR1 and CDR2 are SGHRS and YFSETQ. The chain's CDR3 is CASSMNRDRGRETQYF. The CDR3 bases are TGCGCCAGCAGCATGAACCGGGACAGGGGTAGGGAGACCCAGTACTTC.

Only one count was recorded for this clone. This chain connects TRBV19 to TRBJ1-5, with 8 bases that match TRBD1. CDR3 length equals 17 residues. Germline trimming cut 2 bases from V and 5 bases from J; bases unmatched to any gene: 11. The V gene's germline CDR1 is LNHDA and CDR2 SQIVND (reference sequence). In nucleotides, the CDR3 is TGTGCCAGTAGTATACTAACCAGGGGGCTCACCCATCAGCCCCAGCATTTT. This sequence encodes CASSILTRGLTHQPQHF. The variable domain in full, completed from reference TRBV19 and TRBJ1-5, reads DGGITQSPKYLFRKEGQNVTLSCEQNLNHDAMYWYRQDPGQGLRLIYYSQIVNDFQKGDIAEGYSVSREKKESFPLTVTSAQKNPTAFYLCASSILTRGLTHQPQHFGDGTRLSIL.

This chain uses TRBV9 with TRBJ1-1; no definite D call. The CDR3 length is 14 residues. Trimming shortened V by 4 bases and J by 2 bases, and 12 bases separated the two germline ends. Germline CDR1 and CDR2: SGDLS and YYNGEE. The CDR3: CASSPAGFNTEAFF. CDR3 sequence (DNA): TGTGCCAGCAGCCCAGCGGGTTTCAACACTGAAGCTTTCTTT.

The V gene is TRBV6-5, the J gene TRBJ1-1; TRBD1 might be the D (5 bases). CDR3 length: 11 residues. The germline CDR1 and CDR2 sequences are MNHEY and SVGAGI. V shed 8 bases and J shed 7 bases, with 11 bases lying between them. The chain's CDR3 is CASGRGGEAFF. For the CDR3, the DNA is TGTGCCAGCGGAAGGGGCGGTGAAGCTTTCTTT.

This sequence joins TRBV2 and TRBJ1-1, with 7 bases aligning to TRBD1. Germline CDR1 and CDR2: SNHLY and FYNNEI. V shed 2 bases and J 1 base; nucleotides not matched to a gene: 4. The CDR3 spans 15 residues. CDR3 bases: TGTGCCAGCAGTGAAAAGGGGGCCTCGAACACTGAAGCTTTCTTT. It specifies CASSEKGASNTEAFF.

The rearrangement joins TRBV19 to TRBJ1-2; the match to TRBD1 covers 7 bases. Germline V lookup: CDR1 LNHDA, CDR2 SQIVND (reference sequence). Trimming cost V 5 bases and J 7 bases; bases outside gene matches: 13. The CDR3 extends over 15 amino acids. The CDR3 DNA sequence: TGTGCCAGTAGTGGACCCGGGACAGTTTTCAGTGGCTACACCTTC. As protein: CASSGPGTVFSGYTF.

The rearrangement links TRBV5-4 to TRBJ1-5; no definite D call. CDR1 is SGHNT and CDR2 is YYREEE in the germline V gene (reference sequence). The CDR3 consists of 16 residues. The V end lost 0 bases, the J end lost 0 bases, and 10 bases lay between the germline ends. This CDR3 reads CASSLDGVNSNQPQHF. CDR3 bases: TGTGCCAGCAGCTTGGACGGAGTTAATAGCAATCAGCCCCAGCATTTT.

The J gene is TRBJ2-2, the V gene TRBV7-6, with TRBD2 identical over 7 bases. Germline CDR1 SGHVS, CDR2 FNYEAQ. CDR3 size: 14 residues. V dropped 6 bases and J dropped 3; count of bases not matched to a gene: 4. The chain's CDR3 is CASSPGGDTGELFF. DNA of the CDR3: TGTGCCAGCAGTCCTGGGGGGGACACCGGGGAGCTGTTTTTT.

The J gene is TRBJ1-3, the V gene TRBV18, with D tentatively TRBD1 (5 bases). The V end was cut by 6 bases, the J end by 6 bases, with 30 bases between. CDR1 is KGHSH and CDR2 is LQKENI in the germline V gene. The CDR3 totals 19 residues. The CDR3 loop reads CASSRTMGGGQGVENTIYF. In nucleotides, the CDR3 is TGTGCCAGCTCCCGCACCATGGGAGGCGGTCAGGGAGTTGAAAACACCATATATTTT.

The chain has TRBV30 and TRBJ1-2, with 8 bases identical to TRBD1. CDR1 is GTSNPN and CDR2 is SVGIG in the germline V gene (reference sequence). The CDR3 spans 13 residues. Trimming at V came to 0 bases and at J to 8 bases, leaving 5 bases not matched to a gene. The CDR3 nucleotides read TGTGCCTGGAGTGTCGGACAGGGAAACGGCTACACCTTC. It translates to CAWSVGQGNGYTF. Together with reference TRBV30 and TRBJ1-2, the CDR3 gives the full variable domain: SQTIHQWPATLVQPVGSPLSLECTVEGTSNPNLYWYRQAAGRGLQLLFYSVGIGQISSEVPQNLSASRPQDRQFILSSKKLLLSDSGFYLCAWSVGQGNGYTFGSGTRLTVV.

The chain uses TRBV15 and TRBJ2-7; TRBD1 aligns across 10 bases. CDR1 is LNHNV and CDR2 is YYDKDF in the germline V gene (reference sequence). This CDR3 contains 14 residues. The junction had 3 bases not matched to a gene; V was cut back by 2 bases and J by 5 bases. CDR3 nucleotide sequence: TGTGCCACCAGCAGAAGACAGGGGGCAGACGAGCAGTACGTC. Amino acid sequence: CATSRRQGADEQYV.

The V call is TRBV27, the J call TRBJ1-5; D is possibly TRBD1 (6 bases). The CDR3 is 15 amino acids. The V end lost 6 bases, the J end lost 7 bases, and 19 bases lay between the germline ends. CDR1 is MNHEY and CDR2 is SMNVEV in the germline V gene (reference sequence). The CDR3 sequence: CASSQTTGLTQPQHF. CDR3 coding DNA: TGTGCCAGCAGCCAAACGACAGGTTTGACACAGCCCCAGCATTTT.

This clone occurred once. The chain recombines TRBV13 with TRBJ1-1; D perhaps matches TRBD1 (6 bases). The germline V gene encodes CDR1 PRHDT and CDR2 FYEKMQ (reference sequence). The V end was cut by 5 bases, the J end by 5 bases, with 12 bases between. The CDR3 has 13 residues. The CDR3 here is CASSEGQLTEAFF. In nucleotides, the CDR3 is TGTGCCAGCAGCGAAGGACAGTTGACTGAAGCTTTCTTT. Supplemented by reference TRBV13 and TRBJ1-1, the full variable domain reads AAGVIQSPRHLIKEKRETATLKCYPIPRHDTVYWYQQGPGQDPQFLISFYEKMQSDKGSIPDRFSAQQFSDYHSELNMSSLELGDSALYFCASSEGQLTEAFFGQGTRLTVV.

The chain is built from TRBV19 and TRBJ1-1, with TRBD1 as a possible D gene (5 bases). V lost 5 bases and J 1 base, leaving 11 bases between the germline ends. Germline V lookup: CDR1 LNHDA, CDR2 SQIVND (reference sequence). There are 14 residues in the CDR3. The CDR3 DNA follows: TGTGCCAGTAGTTCGCGGACACAGAACACTGAAGCTTTCTTT. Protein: CASSSRTQNTEAFF.

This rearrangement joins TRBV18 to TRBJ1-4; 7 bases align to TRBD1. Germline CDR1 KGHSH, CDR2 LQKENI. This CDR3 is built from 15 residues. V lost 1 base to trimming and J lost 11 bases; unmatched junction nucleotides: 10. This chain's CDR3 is CASSPQGTVQGKLFF. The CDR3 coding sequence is TGTGCCAGCTCACCACAGGGGACAGTGCAGGGGAAACTGTTTTTT.